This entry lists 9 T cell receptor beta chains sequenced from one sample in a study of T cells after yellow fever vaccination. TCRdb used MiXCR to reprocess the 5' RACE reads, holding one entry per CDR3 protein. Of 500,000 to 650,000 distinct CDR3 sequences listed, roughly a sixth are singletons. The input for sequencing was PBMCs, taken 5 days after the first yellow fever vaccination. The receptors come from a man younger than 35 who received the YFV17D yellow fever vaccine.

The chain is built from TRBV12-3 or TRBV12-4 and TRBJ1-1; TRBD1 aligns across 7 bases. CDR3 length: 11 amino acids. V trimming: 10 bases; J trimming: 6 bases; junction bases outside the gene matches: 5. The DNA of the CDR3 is TGTGCCACCCTGACAGGGTCTGAAGCTTTCTTT. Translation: CATLTGSEAFF.

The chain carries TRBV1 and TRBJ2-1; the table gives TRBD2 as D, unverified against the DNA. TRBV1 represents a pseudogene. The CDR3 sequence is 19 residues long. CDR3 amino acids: CTSSLGLAGATRPYNEQFF. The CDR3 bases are TGCACCAGCAGCCTAGGACTAGCGGGGGCCACGAGGCCCTACAATGAGCAGTTCTTC.

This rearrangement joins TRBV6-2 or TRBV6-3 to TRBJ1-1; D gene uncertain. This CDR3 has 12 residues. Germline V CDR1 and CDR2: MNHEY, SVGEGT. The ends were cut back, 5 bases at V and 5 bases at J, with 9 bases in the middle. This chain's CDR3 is CASSTVWTEAFF. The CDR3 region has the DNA TGTGCCAGCAGTACCGTTTGGACTGAAGCTTTCTTT.

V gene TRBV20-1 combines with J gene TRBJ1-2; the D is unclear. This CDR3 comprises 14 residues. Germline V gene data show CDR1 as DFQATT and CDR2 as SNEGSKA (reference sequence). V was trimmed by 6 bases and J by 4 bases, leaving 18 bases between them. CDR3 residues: CSARPPPSGYGYTF. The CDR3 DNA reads TGCAGTGCCCGCCCCCCCCCTTCGGGCTATGGCTACACCTTC.

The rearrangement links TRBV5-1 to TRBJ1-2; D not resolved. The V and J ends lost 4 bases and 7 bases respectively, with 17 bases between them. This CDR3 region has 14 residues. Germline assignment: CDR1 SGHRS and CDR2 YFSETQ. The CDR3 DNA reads TGCGCCAGCAGCCTCCGGACCGGTGGATCTGGCTACACCTTC. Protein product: CASSLRTGGSGYTF.

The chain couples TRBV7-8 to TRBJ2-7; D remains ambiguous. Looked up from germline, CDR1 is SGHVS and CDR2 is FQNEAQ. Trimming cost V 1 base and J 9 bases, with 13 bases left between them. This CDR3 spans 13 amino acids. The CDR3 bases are TGTGCCAGCAGCTTAGGCCCGAATATCGGGCAGTACGTC. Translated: CASSLGPNIGQYV.

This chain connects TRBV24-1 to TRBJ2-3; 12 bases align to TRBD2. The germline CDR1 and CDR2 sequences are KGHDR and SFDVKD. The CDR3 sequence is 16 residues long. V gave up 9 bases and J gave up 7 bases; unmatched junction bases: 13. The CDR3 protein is CATSTGLAGYGNTQYF. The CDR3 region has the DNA TGTGCCACCTCTACCGGACTAGCGGGGTATGGAAATACGCAGTATTTT.

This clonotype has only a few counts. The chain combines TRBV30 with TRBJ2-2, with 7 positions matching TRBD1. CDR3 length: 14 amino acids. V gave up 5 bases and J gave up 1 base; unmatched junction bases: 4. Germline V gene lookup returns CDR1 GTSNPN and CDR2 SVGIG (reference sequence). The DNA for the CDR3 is TGTGCCTGGTTGGGACAGTTGAACACCGGGGAGCTGTTTTTT. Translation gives CAWLGQLNTGELFF.

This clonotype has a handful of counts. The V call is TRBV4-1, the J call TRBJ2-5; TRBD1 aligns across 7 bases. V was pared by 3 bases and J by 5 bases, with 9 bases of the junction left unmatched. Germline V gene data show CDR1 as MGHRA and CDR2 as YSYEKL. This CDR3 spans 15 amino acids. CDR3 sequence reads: CASSHSTGLSETQYF. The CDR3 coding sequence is TGCGCCAGCAGCCATTCGACAGGGCTGTCGGAGACCCAGTACTTC.